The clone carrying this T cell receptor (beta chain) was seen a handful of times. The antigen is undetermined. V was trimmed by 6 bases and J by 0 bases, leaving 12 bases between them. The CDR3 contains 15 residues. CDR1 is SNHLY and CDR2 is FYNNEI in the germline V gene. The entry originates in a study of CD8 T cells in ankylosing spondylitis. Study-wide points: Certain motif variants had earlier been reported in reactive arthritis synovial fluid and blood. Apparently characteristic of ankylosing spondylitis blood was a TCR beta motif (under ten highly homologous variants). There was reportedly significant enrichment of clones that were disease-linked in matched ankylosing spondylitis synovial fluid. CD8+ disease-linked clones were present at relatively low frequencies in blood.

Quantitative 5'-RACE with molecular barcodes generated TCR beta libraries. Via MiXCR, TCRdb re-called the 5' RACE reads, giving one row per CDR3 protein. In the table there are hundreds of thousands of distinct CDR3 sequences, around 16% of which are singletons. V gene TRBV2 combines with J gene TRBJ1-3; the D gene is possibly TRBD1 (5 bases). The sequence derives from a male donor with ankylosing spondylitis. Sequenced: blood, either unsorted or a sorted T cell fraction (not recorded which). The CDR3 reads CASSEWGSSGNTIYF. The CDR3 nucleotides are TGTGCCAGCAGCGAATGGGGCAGCTCTGGAAACACCATATATTTT.